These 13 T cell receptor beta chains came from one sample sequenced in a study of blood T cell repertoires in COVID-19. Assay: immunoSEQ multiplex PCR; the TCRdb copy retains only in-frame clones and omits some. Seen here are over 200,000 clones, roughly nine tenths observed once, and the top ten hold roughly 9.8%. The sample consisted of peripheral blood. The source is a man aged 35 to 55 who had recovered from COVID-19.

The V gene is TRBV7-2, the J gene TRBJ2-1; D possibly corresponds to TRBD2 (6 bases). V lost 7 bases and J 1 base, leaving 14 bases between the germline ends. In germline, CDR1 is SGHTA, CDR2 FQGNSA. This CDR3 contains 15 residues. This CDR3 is CASTSGGPSYNEQFF. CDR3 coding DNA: TGTGCCAGCACCTCCGGGGGTCCTTCCTACAATGAGCAGTTCTTC.

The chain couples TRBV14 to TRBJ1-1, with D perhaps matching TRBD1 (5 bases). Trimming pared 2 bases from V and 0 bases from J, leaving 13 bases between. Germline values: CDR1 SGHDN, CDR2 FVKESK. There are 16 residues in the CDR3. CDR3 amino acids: CASSQQGLGLNTEAFF. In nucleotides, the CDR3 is TGTGCCAGCAGCCAACAGGGATTAGGATTGAACACTGAAGCTTTCTTT.

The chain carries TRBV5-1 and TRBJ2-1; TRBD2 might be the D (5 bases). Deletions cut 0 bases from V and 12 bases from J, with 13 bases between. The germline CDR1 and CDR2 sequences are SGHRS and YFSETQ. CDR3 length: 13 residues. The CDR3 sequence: CASSLASGGWQFF. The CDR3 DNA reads TGCGCCAGCAGCTTGGCCTCGGGCGGGTGGCAGTTCTTC.

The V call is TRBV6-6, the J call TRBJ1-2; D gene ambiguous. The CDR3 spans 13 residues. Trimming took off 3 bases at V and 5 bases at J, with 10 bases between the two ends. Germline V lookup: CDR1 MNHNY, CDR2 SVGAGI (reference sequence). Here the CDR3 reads CASSYLQQYGYTF. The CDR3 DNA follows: TGTGCCAGCAGTTATTTACAGCAATATGGCTACACCTTC.

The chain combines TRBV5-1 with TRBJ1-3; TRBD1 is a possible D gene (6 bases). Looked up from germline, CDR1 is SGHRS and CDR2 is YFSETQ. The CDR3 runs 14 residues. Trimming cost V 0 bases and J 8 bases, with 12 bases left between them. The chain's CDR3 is CASSLEGQLDTIYF. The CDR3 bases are TGCGCCAGCAGCTTGGAAGGACAGTTGGACACCATATATTTT.

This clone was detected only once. As DNA, the CDR3 is TGTGCCAGCAGCGCCGGGTCTAACTATGGCTACACCTTC. Translation: CASSAGSNYGYTF. The chain uses TRBV9 and TRBJ1-2; D ambiguous. V was clipped by 3 bases and J by 0 bases, with 6 bases between them. CDR1 SGDLS and CDR2 YYNGEE come from the germline V gene. This CDR3 is 13 amino acids long.

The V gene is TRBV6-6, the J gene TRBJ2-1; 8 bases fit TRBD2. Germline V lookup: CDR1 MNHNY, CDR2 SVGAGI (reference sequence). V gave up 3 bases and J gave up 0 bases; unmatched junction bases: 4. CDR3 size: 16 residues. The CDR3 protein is CASSYTSGPSYNEQFF. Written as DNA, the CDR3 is TGTGCCAGCAGTTATACTAGCGGCCCCTCCTACAATGAGCAGTTCTTC.

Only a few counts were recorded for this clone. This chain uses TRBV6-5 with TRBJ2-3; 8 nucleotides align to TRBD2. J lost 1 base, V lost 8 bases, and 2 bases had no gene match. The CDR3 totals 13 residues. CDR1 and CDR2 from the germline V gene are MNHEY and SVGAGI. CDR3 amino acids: CASPGGGTDTQYF. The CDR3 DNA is TGTGCCAGCCCGGGGGGGGGCACAGATACGCAGTATTTT.

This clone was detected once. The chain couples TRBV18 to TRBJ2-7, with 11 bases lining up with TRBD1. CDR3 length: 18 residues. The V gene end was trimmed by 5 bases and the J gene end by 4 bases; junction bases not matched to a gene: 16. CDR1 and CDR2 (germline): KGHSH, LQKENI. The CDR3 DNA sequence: TGTGCCAGCTCAGGCCGTGGGACAGGGGGTAACCTCCGGTACGAGCAGTACTTC. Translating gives CASSGRGTGGNLRYEQYF.

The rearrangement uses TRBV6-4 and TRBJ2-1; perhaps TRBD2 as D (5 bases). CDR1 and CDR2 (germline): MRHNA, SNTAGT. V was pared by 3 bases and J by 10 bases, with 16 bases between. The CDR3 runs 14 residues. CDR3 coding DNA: TGTGCCAGCAGTGAGCGGCGGGCCGGCACCGAGCAGTTCTTC. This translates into CASSERRAGTEQFF.

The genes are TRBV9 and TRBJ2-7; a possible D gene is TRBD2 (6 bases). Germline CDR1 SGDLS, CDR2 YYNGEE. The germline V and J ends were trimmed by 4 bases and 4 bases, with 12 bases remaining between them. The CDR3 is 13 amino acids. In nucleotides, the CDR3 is TGTGCCAGCAGCCTCAGGACTAATTACGAGCAGTACTTC. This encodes CASSLRTNYEQYF. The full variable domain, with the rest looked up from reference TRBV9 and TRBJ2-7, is DSGVTQTPKHLITATGQRVTLRCSPRSGDLSVYWYQQSLDQGLQFLIQYYNGEERAKGNILERFSAQQFPDLHSELNLSSLELGDSALYFCASSLRTNYEQYFGPGTRLTVT.

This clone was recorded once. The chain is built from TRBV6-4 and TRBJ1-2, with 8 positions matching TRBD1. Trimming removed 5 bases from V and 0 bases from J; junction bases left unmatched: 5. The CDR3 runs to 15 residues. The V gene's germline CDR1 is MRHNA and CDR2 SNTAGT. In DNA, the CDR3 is TGTGCCAGCAGTCTCGAACAGGGGGCTAACTATGGCTACACCTTC. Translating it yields CASSLEQGANYGYTF.

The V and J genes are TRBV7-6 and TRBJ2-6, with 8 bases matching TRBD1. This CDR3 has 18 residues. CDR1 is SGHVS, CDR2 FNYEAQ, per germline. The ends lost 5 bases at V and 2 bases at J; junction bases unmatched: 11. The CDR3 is CASSGRGSGGAGANVLTF. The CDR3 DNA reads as TGTGCCAGCAGCGGGAGAGGGTCAGGGGGCGCTGGGGCCAACGTCCTGACTTTC.